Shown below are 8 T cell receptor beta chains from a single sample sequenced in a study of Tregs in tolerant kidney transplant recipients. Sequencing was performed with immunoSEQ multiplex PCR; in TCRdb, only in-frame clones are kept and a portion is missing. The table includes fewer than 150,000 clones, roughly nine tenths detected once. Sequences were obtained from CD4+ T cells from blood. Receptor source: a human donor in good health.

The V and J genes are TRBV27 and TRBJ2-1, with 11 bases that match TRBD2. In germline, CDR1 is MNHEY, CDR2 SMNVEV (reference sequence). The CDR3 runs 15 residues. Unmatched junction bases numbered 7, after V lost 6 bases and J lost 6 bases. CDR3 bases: TGTGCCAGCAGCAGTAGCGGGAGGGCCTTCAATGAGCAGTTCTTC. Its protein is CASSSSGRAFNEQFF.

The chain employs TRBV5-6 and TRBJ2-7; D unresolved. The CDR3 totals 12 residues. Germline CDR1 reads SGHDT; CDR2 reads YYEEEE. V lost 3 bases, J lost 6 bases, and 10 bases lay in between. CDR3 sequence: CASSWSNSEQYF. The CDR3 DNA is TGTGCCAGCAGCTGGAGTAACTCCGAGCAGTACTTC.

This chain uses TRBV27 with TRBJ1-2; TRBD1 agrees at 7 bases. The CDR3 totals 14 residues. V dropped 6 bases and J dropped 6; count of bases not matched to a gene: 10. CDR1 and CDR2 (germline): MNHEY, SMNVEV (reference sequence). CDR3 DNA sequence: TGTGCCAGCAGCCAGCGACAGGGAGGCCATGGCTACACCTTC. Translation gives CASSQRQGGHGYTF.

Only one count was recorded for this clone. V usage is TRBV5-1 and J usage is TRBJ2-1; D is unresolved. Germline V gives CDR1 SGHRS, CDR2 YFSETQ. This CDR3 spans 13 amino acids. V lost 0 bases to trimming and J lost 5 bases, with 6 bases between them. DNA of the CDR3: TGCGCCAGCAGCTTGGGGTCGAACAATGAGCAGTTCTTC. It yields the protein CASSLGSNNEQFF.

DNA of the CDR3: TGTGCCAGCACAGAGACAGGTTCACCCCTCCACTTT. Protein sequence: CASTETGSPLHF. The chain carries TRBV6-5 and TRBJ1-6, with D possibly matching TRBD1 (6 bases). V lost 7 bases and J 9 bases, leaving 10 bases between the germline ends. CDR3 length equals 12 residues. Germline-derived CDR1 and CDR2 are MNHEY and SVGAGI.

CDR3 region: CSVSQVPPRGTNEKLFF. The CDR3 DNA follows: TGCAGCGTTTCTCAAGTCCCCCCTAGGGGGACTAATGAAAAACTGTTTTTT. This rearrangement joins TRBV29-1 to TRBJ1-4; a weak D match, TRBD1 (6 bases). The CDR3 spans 17 residues. Germline-derived CDR1 and CDR2 are SQVTM and ANQGSEA. V shed 5 bases and J shed 2 bases, with 21 bases lying between them.

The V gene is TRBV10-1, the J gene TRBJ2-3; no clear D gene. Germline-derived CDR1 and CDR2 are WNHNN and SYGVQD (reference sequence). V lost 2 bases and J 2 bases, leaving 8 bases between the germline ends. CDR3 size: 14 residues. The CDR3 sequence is CASSEGPSTDTQYF. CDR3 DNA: TGCGCCAGCAGTGAGGGACCCTCCACAGATACGCAGTATTTT.

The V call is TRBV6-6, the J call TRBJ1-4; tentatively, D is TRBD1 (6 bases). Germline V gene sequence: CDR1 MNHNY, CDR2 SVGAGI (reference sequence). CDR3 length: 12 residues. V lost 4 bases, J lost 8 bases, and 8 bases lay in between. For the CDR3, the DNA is TGTGCCAGCAGTTTGCAGGGGGAAAAACTGTTTTTT. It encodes CASSLQGEKLFF.